Included here is one T cell receptor (beta chain) sequence, with context. No antigen is known for it. TCRdb analysed the 5' RACE reads with MiXCR anew, one entry per CDR3 protein. The sample has some 240,000 distinct CDR3 sequences; 5.5% to 7.5% are singletons. The data originate from a study of CD8 T cells in ankylosing spondylitis. The study, taken as a whole, reports: One TCR beta motif, made up of fewer than 10 highly homologous variants, appeared characteristic of ankylosing spondylitis blood.

The trim removed 3 bases at V and 7 bases at J, leaving 13 bases unmatched. There are 16 residues in the CDR3. CDR1 is LGHDT and CDR2 is YNNKEL in the germline V gene (reference sequence). This chain uses TRBV3-1 with TRBJ1-2, with TRBD1 identical over 8 bases. This clonotype was sampled from a male donor with ankylosing spondylitis. Material: blood, either unsorted or a sorted T cell fraction (not recorded which). The CDR3 DNA sequence: TGTGCCAGCAGCCAGCGGGGACAGGCCCCCGGGGCTGGCTACACCTTC. Translation gives CASSQRGQAPGAGYTF.